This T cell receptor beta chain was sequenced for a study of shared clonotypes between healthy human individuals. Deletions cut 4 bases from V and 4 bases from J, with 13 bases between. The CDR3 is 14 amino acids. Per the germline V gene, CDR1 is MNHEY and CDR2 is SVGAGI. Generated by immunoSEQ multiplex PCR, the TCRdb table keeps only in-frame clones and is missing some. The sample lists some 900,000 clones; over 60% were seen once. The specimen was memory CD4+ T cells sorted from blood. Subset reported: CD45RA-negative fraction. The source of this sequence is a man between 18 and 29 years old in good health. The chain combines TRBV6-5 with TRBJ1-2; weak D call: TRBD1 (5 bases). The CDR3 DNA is TGTGCCAGCAGTTCCGACGGACAACTCTATGGCTACACCTTC. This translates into CASSSDGQLYGYTF.